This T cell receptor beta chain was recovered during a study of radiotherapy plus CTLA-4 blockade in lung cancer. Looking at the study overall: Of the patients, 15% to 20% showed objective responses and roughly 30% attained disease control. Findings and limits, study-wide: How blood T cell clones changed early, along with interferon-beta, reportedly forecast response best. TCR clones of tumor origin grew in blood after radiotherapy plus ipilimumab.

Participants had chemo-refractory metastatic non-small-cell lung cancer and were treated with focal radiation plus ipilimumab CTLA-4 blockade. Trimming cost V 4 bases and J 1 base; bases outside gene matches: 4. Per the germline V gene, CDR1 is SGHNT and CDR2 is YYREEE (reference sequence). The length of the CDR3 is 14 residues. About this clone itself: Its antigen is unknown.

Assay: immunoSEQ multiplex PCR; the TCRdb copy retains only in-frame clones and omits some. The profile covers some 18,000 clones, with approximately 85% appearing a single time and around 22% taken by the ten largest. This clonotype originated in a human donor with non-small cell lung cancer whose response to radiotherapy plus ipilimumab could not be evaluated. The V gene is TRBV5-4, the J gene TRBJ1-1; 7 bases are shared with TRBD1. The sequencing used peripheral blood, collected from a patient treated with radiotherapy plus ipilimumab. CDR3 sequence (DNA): TGTGCCAGCAGCCCATGGACAGGGAACACTGAAGCTTTCTTT. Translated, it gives CASSPWTGNTEAFF.